Presented here are 31 T cell receptor beta chains from one specimen sequenced in a study of blood T cell repertoires in COVID-19 (dated by TCRdb to about 2020). The library came from the immunoSEQ multiplex PCR assay. The immuneACCESS repertoire file appears here via TCRdb, limited to in-frame rearrangements. These files lack a portion of the clones; in checked studies, under half of the deficit traces to unresolved V genes, and the cause of the others is not known. For this sample the table gives approximately 31,000 clones, of which approximately 93% were detected only once. The biggest ten clones account for about 0.86% of the sample. The sequencing sample was made of peripheral blood. Source of these receptors: a male donor with active COVID-19.

The chain has TRBV3-1 (or the pseudogene TRBV3-2) and TRBJ1-3; 7 nucleotides match TRBD1. The V gene end was trimmed by 4 bases and the J gene end by 3 bases; junction bases not matched to a gene: 15. The CDR3 length is 18 residues. Germline V gives CDR1 LGHDT, CDR2 YNNKEL (reference sequence). The CDR3 bases are TGTGCCAGCAGCCTTAAGGGCAGGGGGTTTGATGTTGGAAACACCATATATTTT. Translated, it gives CASSLKGRGFDVGNTIYF.

V usage is TRBV19 and J usage is TRBJ2-1; the D gene is possibly TRBD2 (5 bases). The CDR3 totals 13 residues. The germline V gene encodes CDR1 LNHDA and CDR2 SQIVND (reference sequence). The V end lost 7 bases, the J end lost 8 bases, and 15 bases lay between the germline ends. This chain's CDR3 is CASKGTGMYEQFF. In DNA, the CDR3 is TGTGCCAGTAAAGGCACGGGGATGTATGAGCAGTTCTTC.

The chain combines TRBV6-5 with TRBJ2-7, with D perhaps matching TRBD1 (6 bases). This CDR3 is 12 amino acids long. Germline V lookup: CDR1 MNHEY, CDR2 SVGAGI. Trimming removed 8 bases from V and 7 bases from J, with 15 bases in between. In nucleotides, the CDR3 is TGTGCCAGCGAAGGGGGAGCGGCAGAGCAGTACTTC. This gives the protein CASEGGAAEQYF.

The table lists this clone with a few counts. This chain joins TRBV4-3 and TRBJ2-1; maybe TRBD2 (6 bases). This CDR3 spans 14 amino acids. CDR1 is LGHNA, CDR2 YSLEER, per germline. Trimming took 5 bases from V and 8 from J, leaving 16 bases between them. The CDR3 here is CASSDPGGSHEQFF. The CDR3 DNA reads TGCGCCAGCAGCGACCCCGGAGGGTCGCATGAGCAGTTCTTC.

This clone was found a few times. The chain couples TRBV5-5 to TRBJ1-1, with 8 bases fitting TRBD1. V was clipped by 5 bases and J by 0 bases; unmatched bases: 9. Germline V gene data show CDR1 as SGHKS and CDR2 as YYEKEE (reference sequence). The CDR3 is made up of 16 amino acids. The chain's CDR3 is CASSRKGQALNTEAFF. CDR3 DNA: TGTGCCAGCAGTCGGAAGGGACAGGCGCTGAACACTGAAGCTTTCTTT.

The V and J genes are TRBV7-2 and TRBJ2-7; no clear D. The germline gives CDR1 SGHTA, CDR2 FQGNSA. CDR3 length equals 14 residues. The V end was cut by 2 bases, the J end by 1 base, with 9 bases between. Written as DNA, the CDR3 is TGTGCCAGCAGCTTAAATTATGTTTCCTACGAGCAGTACTTC. Its protein product is CASSLNYVSYEQYF.

The chain carries TRBV19 and TRBJ1-5, with 7 positions matching TRBD1. Germline CDR1 and CDR2: LNHDA and SQIVND (reference sequence). This CDR3 contains 14 residues. Trimming took 7 bases from V and 3 from J; bases not matched to a gene: 6. The CDR3 bases are TGTGCCAGTAACGGACAGGTGAACAATCAGCCCCAGCATTTT. It yields the protein CASNGQVNNQPQHF.

This clone was seen only once. The chain has TRBV19 and TRBJ2-4, with D perhaps TRBD1 (6 bases). V was shortened by 3 bases and J by 6 bases, with 18 bases between the two germline ends. This CDR3 spans 16 amino acids. Germline loops: CDR1 LNHDA, CDR2 SQIVND (reference sequence). The CDR3 sequence is CASSIQRQVVGNIQYF. DNA of the CDR3: TGTGCCAGTAGTATTCAACGACAGGTTGTAGGAAACATTCAGTACTTC.

The J gene is TRBJ1-4, the V gene TRBV19; D may be TRBD1 (6 bases). Germline V gene sequence: CDR1 LNHDA, CDR2 SQIVND (reference sequence). The germline V and J ends were trimmed by 6 bases and 2 bases, with 19 bases remaining between them. The CDR3 contains 17 residues. CDR3 protein: CASRSTGPGATNEKLFF. The CDR3 bases are TGTGCCAGTAGGTCTACAGGCCCAGGGGCTACTAATGAAAAACTGTTTTTT.

This chain uses TRBV6-2 or TRBV6-3 with TRBJ1-5; 7 bases match TRBD1. The CDR3 length is 14 residues. V gave up 2 bases and J gave up 6 bases; unmatched junction bases: 4. CDR1 and CDR2 from the germline V gene are MNHEY and SVGEGT. CDR3 sequence: CASSYLGGVQPQHF. The CDR3 DNA sequence: TGTGCCAGCAGTTACCTAGGGGGCGTTCAGCCCCAGCATTTT.

The gene calls are TRBV14 and TRBJ1-6, with a possible D match to TRBD1 (6 bases). The CDR3 is 15 amino acids. Trimming cost V 7 bases and J 5 bases, with 15 bases left between them. CDR1 is SGHDN and CDR2 is FVKESK in the germline V gene. CDR3 sequence reads: CASIGGAENNSPLHF. DNA for the CDR3: TGTGCCAGCATAGGGGGGGCCGAAAATAATTCACCCCTCCACTTT. The whole variable domain, remainder taken from reference TRBV14 and TRBJ1-6, is EAGVTQFPSHSVIEKGQTVTLRCDPISGHDNLYWYRRVMGKEIKFLLHFVKESKQDESGMPNNRFLAERTGGTYSTLKVQPAELEDSGVYFCASIGGAENNSPLHFGNGTRLTVT.

This chain uses TRBV12-3 or TRBV12-4 with TRBJ1-1; possible D gene TRBD1, 5 bases. V was cut by 6 bases and J by 11 bases, with 16 bases left in between. The CDR3 is 12 residues long. This CDR3 is CASRPQGFGAFF. Written as DNA, the CDR3 is TGTGCCAGCAGGCCCCAGGGCTTTGGGGCTTTCTTT.

CDR3: CATSRGGTGITDTQYF. CDR3 DNA sequence: TGTGCCACCAGCAGAGGGGGGACAGGGATCACAGATACGCAGTATTTT. The V and J genes are TRBV15 and TRBJ2-3; 9 bases line up with TRBD1. The CDR3 has 16 amino acids. V trimming: 1 base; J trimming: 2 bases; junction bases outside the gene matches: 4. Germline values: CDR1 LNHNV, CDR2 YYDKDF (reference sequence). The complete variable domain, with remaining parts taken from reference TRBV15 and TRBJ2-3, reads DAMVIQNPRYQVTQFGKPVTLSCSQTLNHNVMYWYQQKSSQAPKLLFHYYDKDFNNEADTPDNFQSRRPNTSFCFLDIRSPGLGDTAMYLCATSRGGTGITDTQYFGPGTRLTVL.

This chain connects TRBV19 to TRBJ2-2, with D perhaps TRBD1 (6 bases). The ends were cut back, 6 bases at V and 3 bases at J, with 11 bases in the middle. Per the germline V gene, CDR1 is LNHDA and CDR2 is SQIVND (reference sequence). The CDR3 loop spans 14 amino acids. CDR3 region: CASRKGGDTGELFF. As DNA, the CDR3 is TGTGCCAGTAGGAAAGGGGGTGACACCGGGGAGCTGTTTTTT.

The gene calls are TRBV27 and TRBJ1-2; 7 bases map to TRBD1. The CDR3 loop spans 17 amino acids. Losses at the gene ends were 4 bases for V and 0 bases for J; bases not matched to a gene: 11. Germline CDR1 MNHEY, CDR2 SMNVEV (reference sequence). The CDR3 DNA reads as TGTGCCAGCAGTTCACTAGGCAGGGGGGAAGCTAACTATGGCTACACCTTC. Its translation is CASSSLGRGEANYGYTF.

CDR3 sequence reads: CASSQESGVNTGELFF. In DNA, the CDR3 is TGCGCCAGCAGCCAAGAAAGCGGGGTGAACACCGGGGAGCTGTTTTTT. This chain joins TRBV4-1 and TRBJ2-2, with 7 bases lining up with TRBD2. CDR1 MGHRA and CDR2 YSYEKL come from the germline V gene. Losses at the gene ends were 0 bases for V and 1 base for J; bases not matched to a gene: 2. The CDR3 sequence is 16 residues long.

This rearrangement joins TRBV30 to TRBJ1-2; 7 nucleotides match TRBD1. The V segment lost 7 bases and the J segment 3 bases; nucleotides outside the gene matches: 14. CDR1 and CDR2 from the germline V gene are GTSNPN and SVGIG (reference sequence). The CDR3 covers 15 residues. The CDR3 reads CASRQGQYLDYGYTF. Here the CDR3 DNA reads TGTGCCTCAAGACAGGGTCAATACTTGGACTATGGCTACACCTTC.

V gene TRBV5-1 combines with J gene TRBJ1-1; tentative D call: TRBD1 (6 bases). From germline, CDR1 is SGHRS and CDR2 YFSETQ. The CDR3 length is 14 residues. V lost 2 bases and J lost 4, with 12 bases in between. The CDR3 nucleotides read TGCGCCAGCAGCTTACAGGGTTTTACCACTGAAGCTTTCTTT. Residues: CASSLQGFTTEAFF.

The CDR3, as DNA: TGTGCCAGCAATGCAGGGCCTGAGGAGACCCAGTACTTC. Translated, it gives CASNAGPEETQYF. This chain joins TRBV7-2 and TRBJ2-5; tentatively, D is TRBD1 (5 bases). V lost 7 bases and J 5 bases, leaving 14 bases between the germline ends. The germline V gene encodes CDR1 SGHTA and CDR2 FQGNSA. This CDR3 comprises 13 residues.

The chain joins TRBV3-1 (or the pseudogene TRBV3-2) to TRBJ1-2; 8 nucleotides match TRBD1. CDR1 LGHDT and CDR2 YNNKEL come from the germline V gene (reference sequence). J lost 8 bases, V lost 0 bases, and 5 bases had no gene match. The CDR3 has 14 amino acids. The CDR3: CASSQDRGRLGYTF. As DNA, the CDR3 is TGTGCCAGCAGCCAAGACAGGGGGCGACTGGGCTACACCTTC.

J is TRBJ1-1 and V is TRBV29-1; a weak D match, TRBD1 (5 bases). Deletions cut 6 bases from V and 1 base from J, with 15 bases between. Germline V CDR1 and CDR2: SQVTM, ANQGSEA. CDR3 size: 14 residues. Here the CDR3 reads CSVQVGVGNTEAFF. Here the CDR3 DNA reads TGCAGCGTACAAGTAGGGGTTGGGAACACTGAAGCTTTCTTT.

V is TRBV6-5 and J is TRBJ1-3, with a weak D call TRBD1 (5 bases). This CDR3 is built from 13 residues. Germline lookup yields CDR1 MNHEY and CDR2 SVGAGI. Trimming pared 9 bases from V and 5 bases from J, leaving 14 bases between. CDR3 DNA: TGTGCCAGTGCTACAGGTGGAAGAAACACCATATATTTT. The encoded protein is CASATGGRNTIYF.

This clone was found once. The rearrangement links TRBV2 to TRBJ1-5; D uncertain. CDR1 SNHLY and CDR2 FYNNEI come from the germline V gene. V lost 6 bases, J lost 1 base, and 13 bases lay in between. The CDR3 consists of 15 residues. Written as DNA, the CDR3 is TGTGCCAGCAGCACGGGTGGAATCAGCAATCAGCCCCAGCATTTT. Amino acids: CASSTGGISNQPQHF.

This clone was counted once. The gene calls are TRBV5-1 and TRBJ1-1; no definite D call. Trimming removed 4 bases from V and 4 bases from J, with 11 bases in between. The CDR3 is 13 amino acids. Looked up from germline, CDR1 is SGHRS and CDR2 is YFSETQ. The CDR3 bases are TGCGCCAGCAGCCGCCGGGGTGCCACTGAAGCTTTCTTT. This sequence encodes CASSRRGATEAFF.

This clone was seen only once. This chain connects TRBV5-4 to TRBJ1-2; 7 positions match TRBD1. With 4 bases clipped from V and 1 base from J, the junction kept 4 bases outside the gene matches. This CDR3 is 14 amino acids long. Per the germline V gene, CDR1 is SGHNT and CDR2 is YYREEE (reference sequence). The CDR3 DNA sequence: TGTGCCAGCAGCCCTGACAGGGATAACTATGGCTACACCTTC. Its translation: CASSPDRDNYGYTF.

The chain links TRBV30 to TRBJ1-4; D unclear. This CDR3 is built from 12 residues. The V gene's germline CDR1 is GTSNPN and CDR2 SVGIG (reference sequence). V lost 4 bases and J 1 base, leaving 4 bases between the germline ends. CDR3 residues: CAWTKTNEKLFF. The DNA for the CDR3 is TGTGCCTGGACCAAAACTAATGAAAAACTGTTTTTT.

V gene TRBV5-1 combines with J gene TRBJ1-1; D possibly corresponds to TRBD1 (6 bases). This CDR3 has 15 residues. Germline CDR1 and CDR2: SGHRS and YFSETQ. V was shortened by 4 bases and J by 1 base, with 14 bases between the two germline ends. The DNA of the CDR3 is TGCGCCAGCAGCCGGTATCGACAGGAGAACACTGAAGCTTTCTTT. This sequence encodes CASSRYRQENTEAFF.

This chain connects TRBV12-5 to TRBJ2-5, with TRBD2 as a possible D gene (5 bases). This CDR3 is 13 amino acids long. CDR1 and CDR2 (germline): LGHNT, FRNRAP. Trimming removed 5 bases at V and 4 bases at J, with 11 bases between. The CDR3: CASGPGVGETQYF. In nucleotides, the CDR3 is TGTGCTAGTGGTCCCGGGGTTGGAGAGACCCAGTACTTC.

The CDR3 is CASSERDREDGYTF. CDR3 in DNA: TGTGCCAGCAGCGAAAGGGACAGGGAGGATGGCTACACCTTC. This rearrangement joins TRBV9 to TRBJ1-2; 9 positions agree with TRBD1. The CDR3 spans 14 residues. Germline V gives CDR1 SGDLS, CDR2 YYNGEE. V trimming: 3 bases; J trimming: 6 bases; junction bases outside the gene matches: 6.

The chain employs TRBV10-3 and TRBJ1-2; 11 bases align to TRBD1. Trimming cost V 6 bases and J 3 bases; bases outside gene matches: 6. This CDR3 has 15 amino acids. From germline, CDR1 is ENHRY and CDR2 SYGVKD. Here the CDR3 reads CAISLGQGADYGYTF. CDR3 DNA sequence: TGTGCCATCAGCTTAGGACAGGGGGCCGACTATGGCTACACCTTC.

The genes are TRBV10-2 and TRBJ2-2; 8 nucleotides align to TRBD1. The germline gives CDR1 WSHSY, CDR2 SAAADI. The V segment lost 6 bases and the J segment 6 bases; nucleotides outside the gene matches: 3. The CDR3 spans 13 residues. The CDR3, as DNA: TGCGCCAGCAGGGGACAGGCGTCCGGGGAGCTGTTTTTT. It specifies CASRGQASGELFF.